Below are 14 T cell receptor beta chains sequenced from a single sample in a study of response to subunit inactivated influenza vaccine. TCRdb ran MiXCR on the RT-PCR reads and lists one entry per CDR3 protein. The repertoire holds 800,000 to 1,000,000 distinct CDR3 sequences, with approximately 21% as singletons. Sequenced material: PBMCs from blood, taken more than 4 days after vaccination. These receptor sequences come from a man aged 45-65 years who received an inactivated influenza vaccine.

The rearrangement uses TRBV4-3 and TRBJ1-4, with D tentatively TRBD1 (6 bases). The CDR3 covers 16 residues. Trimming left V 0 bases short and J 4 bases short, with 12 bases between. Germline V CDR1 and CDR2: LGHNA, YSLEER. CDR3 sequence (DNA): TGCGCCAGCAGCCAAGAGAAGGGGGGTAATAATGAAAAACTGTTTTTT. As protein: CASSQEKGGNNEKLFF.

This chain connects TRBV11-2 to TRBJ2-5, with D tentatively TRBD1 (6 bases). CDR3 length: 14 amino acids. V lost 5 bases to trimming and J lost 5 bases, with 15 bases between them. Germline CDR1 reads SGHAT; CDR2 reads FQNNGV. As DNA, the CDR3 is TGTGCCAGCAGCGGCTCCAGGGGTGCGGAGACCCAGTACTTC. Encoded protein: CASSGSRGAETQYF. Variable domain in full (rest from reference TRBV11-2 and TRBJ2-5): EAGVAQSPRYKIIEKRQSVAFWCNPISGHATLYWYQQILGQGPKLLIQFQNNGVVDDSQLPKDRFSAERLKGVDSTLKIQPAKLEDSAVYLCASSGSRGAETQYFGPGTRLLVL.

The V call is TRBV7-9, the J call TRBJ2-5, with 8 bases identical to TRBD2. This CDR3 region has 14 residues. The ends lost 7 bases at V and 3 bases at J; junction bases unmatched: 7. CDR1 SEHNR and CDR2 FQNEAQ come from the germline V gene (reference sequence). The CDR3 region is CASTPGGAEETQYF. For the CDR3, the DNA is TGTGCCAGCACCCCGGGGGGGGCAGAAGAGACCCAGTACTTC.

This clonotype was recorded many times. CDR3: CASSLTSKWVDTQYF. DNA for the CDR3: TGCGCCAGCAGCTTGACTAGTAAGTGGGTGGATACGCAGTATTTT. The chain uses TRBV5-1 and TRBJ2-3, with D possibly matching TRBD2 (5 bases). Germline V gene lookup returns CDR1 SGHRS and CDR2 YFSETQ. The CDR3 runs 15 residues. With 1 base removed from V and 6 bases from J, the gap between germline ends came to 15 bases.

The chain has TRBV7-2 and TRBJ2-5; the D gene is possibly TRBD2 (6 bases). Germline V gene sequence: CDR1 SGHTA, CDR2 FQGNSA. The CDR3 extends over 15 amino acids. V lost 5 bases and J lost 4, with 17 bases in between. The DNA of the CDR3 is TGTGCCAGCAGCGTAAAATGGGGAGGAGGAGAGACCCAGTACTTC. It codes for CASSVKWGGGETQYF. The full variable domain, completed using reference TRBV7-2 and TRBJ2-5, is GAGVSQSPSNKVTEKGKDVELRCDPISGHTALYWYRQSLGQGLEFLIYFQGNSAPDKSGLPSDRFSAERTGGSVSTLTIQRTQQEDSAVYLCASSVKWGGGETQYFGPGTRLLVL.

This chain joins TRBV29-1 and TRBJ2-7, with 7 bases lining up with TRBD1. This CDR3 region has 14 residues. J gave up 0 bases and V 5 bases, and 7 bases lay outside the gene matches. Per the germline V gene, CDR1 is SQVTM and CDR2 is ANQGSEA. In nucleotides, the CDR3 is TGCAGCGTTCTGACAGGGCAGAGCTCCTACGAGCAGTACTTC. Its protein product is CSVLTGQSSYEQYF.

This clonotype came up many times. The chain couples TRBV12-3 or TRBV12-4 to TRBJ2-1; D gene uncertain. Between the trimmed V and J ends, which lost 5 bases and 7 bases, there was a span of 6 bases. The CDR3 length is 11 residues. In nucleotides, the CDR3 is TGTGCCAGCAGTGTCAGTAATGAGCAGTTCTTC. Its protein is CASSVSNEQFF.

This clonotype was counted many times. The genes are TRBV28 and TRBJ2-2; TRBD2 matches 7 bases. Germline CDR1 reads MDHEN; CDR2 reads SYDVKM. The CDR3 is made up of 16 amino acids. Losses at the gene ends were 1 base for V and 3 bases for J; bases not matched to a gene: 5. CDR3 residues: CASSLFGGSDTGELFF. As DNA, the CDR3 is TGTGCCAGCAGTTTATTTGGCGGGAGTGACACCGGGGAGCTGTTTTTT.

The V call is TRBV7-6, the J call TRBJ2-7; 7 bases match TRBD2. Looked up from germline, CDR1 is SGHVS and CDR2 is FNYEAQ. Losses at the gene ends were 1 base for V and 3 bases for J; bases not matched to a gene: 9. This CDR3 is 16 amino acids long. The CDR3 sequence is CASSLGVPSGNYEQYF. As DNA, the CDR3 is TGTGCCAGCAGCTTAGGTGTTCCTAGCGGAAACTACGAGCAGTACTTC.

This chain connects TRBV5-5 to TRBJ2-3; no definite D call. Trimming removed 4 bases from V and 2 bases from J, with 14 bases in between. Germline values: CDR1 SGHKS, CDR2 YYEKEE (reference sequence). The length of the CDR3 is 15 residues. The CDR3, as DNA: TGTGCCAGCAGCCATGACCAACTCTCCACAGATACGCAGTATTTT. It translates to CASSHDQLSTDTQYF.

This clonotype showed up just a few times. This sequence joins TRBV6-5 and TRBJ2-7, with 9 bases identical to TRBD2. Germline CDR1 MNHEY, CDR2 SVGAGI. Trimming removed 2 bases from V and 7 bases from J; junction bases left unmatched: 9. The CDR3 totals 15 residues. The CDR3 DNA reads TGTGCCAGCAGTTACGCTAGCGGGGCGGCTAGTGAGCAGTACTTC. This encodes CASSYASGAASEQYF.

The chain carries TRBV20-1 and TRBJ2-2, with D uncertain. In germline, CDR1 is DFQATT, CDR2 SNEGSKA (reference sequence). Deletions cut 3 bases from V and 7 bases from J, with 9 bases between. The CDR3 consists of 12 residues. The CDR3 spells CSASPVNGELFF. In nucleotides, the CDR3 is TGCAGTGCTAGTCCGGTGAACGGGGAGCTGTTTTTT.

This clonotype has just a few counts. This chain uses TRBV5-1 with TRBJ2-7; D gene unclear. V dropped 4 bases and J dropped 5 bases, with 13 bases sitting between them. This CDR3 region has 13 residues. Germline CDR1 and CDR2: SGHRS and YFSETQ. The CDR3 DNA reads TGCGCCAGCAGCCCCTCCCCCCAGGACGAGCAGTACTTC. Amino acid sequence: CASSPSPQDEQYF. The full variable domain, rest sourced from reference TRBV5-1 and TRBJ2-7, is KAGVTQTPRYLIKTRGQQVTLSCSPISGHRSVSWYQQTPGQGLQFLFEYFSETQRNKGNFPGRFSGRQFSNSRSEMNVSTLELGDSALYLCASSPSPQDEQYFGPGTRLTVT.

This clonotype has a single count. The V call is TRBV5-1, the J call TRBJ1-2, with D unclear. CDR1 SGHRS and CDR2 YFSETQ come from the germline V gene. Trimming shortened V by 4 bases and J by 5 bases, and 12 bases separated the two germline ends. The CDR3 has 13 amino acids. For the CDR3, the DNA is TGCGCCAGCAGCGACGGAGCGGGTTATGGCTACACCTTC. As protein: CASSDGAGYGYTF. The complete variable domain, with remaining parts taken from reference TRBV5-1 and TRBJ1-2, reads KAGVTQTPRYLIKTRGQQVTLSCSPISGHRSVSWYQQTPGQGLQFLFEYFSETQRNKGNFPGRFSGRQFSNSRSEMNVSTLELGDSALYLCASSDGAGYGYTFGSGTRLTVV.